The clone carrying this T cell receptor beta chain was recorded at least ten times. As yet, its antigen is unknown. There are 15 residues in the CDR3. Germline V gives CDR1 DFQATT, CDR2 SNEGSKA (reference sequence). Between the trimmed V and J ends, which lost 0 bases and 0 bases, there was a span of 9 bases. The data were obtained in a study of identical twins. Study-wide points: Twin sharing of out-of-frame TCR alpha was underestimated by models in monozygotic pairs. The abundant beta clonotypes from cord blood had fewer insertions, and memory repertoires had none of this.

Using its own MiXCR run on the 5' RACE reads, TCRdb lists one record per CDR3 protein. The sample has about 160,000 distinct CDR3 sequences; roughly 3.5% are singletons. This chain joins TRBV20-1 and TRBJ1-5; D gene ambiguous. The TCR comes from a man between 18 and 35 years old in good health. The sequencing sample was made of memory T cells sorted from blood. CDR3 region: CSARDVGGSNQPQHF. CDR3 DNA: TGCAGTGCTAGAGACGTCGGAGGTAGCAATCAGCCCCAGCATTTT.